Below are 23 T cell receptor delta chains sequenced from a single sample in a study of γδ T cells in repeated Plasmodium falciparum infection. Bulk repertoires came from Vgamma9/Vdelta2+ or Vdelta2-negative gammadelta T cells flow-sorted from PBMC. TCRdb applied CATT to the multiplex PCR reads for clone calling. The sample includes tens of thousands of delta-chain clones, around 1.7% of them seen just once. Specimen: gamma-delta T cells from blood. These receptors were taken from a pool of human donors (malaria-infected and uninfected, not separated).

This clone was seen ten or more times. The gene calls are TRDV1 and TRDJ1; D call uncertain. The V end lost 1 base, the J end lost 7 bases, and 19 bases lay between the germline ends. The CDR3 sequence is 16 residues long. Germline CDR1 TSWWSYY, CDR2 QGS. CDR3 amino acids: CALGERSRDHTPKLIF. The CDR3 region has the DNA TGTGCTCTTGGGGAACGGTCACGAGACCATACCCCTAAACTCATCTTT.

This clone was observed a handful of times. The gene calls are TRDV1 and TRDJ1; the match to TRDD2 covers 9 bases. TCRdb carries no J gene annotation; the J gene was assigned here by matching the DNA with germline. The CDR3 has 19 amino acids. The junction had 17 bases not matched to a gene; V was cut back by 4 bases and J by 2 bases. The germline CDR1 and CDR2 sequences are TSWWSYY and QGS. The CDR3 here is CALGGPFLLNWALTDKLIF. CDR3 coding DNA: TGTGCTCTTGGGGGACCCTTCCTACTTAACTGGGCTCTGACCGATAAACTCATCTTT.

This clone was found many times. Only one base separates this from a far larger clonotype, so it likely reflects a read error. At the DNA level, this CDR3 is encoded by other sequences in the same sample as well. The CDR3 DNA sequence: TGTGCTCTTGGGGAACCTCGGAGAAGGGATACGCGGACACCATTCCACAGCGATAAAGTCATCTTT. The encoded protein is CALGEPRRRDTRTPFHSDKVIF. This chain uses TRDV1 with TRDJ1; TRDD3 aligns across 8 bases. Germline lookup yields CDR1 TSWWSYY and CDR2 QGS. CDR3 length equals 22 residues.

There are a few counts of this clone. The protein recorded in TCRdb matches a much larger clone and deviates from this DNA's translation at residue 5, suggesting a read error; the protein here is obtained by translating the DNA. The chain's CDR3 is CALGIRRGAAQEAYTVLTDKLIF. DNA for the CDR3: TGTGCTCTTGGGATCCGTAGGGGGGCGGCCCAAGAGGCGTATACTGTCCTCACCGATAAACTCATCTTT. The V and J genes are TRDV1 and TRDJ1; D perhaps matches TRDD3 (5 bases). The J gene is absent in TCRdb and was assigned here via DNA matching to germline. V was clipped by 5 bases and J by 1 base, with 38 bases between them. This CDR3 region has 23 residues. From germline, CDR1 is TSWWSYY and CDR2 QGS.

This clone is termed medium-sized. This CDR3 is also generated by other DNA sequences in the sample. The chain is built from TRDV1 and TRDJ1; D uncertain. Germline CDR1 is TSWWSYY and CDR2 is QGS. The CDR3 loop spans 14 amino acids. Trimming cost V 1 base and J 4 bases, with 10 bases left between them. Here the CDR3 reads CALGERRKYDKLIF. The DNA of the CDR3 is TGTGCTCTTGGGGAACGGCGTAAGTACGATAAACTCATCTTT.

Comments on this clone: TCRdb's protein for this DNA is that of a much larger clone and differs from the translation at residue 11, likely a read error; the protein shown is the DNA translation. CDR3 nucleotides: TGTGCCTGCCCCCGACTGGGGGATACGCACGCGGGTCTCACCGATAAACTCATCTTT. Encoded protein: CACPRLGDTHAGLTDKLIF. The rearrangement uses TRDV3 and TRDJ1, with 13 bases aligning to TRDD3. The CDR3 runs to 19 residues. The ends lost 4 bases at V and 1 base at J; junction bases unmatched: 18. The germline CDR1 and CDR2 sequences are TVYSNPD and GDNSRS (reference sequence). Drawing the rest from reference TRDV3 and TRDJ1, the complete variable domain is CDKVTQSSPDQTVASGSEVVLLCTYDTVYSNPDLFWYRIRPDYSFQFVFYGDNSRSEGADFTQGRFSVKHILTQKAFHLVISPVRTEDSATYYCACPRLGDTHAGLTDKLIFGKGTRVTVEP.

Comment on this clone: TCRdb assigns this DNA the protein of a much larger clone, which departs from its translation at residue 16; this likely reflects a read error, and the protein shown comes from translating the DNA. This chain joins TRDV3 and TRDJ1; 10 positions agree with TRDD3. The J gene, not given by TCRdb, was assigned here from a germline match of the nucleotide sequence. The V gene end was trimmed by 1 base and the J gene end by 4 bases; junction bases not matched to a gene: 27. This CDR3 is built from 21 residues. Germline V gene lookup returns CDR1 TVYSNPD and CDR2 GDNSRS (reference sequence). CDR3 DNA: TGTGCCTTTATTGCCCGCCTATTCCTCGTTGGGGGATACATAATAGGCGATAAACTCATCTTT. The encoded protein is CAFIARLFLVGGYIIGDKLIF.

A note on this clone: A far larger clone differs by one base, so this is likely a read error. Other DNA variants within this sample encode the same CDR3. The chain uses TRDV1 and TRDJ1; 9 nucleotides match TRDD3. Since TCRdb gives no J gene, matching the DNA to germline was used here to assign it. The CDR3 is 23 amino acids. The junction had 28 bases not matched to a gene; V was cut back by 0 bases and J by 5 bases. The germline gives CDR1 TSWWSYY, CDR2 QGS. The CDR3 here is CALGELISLPYNWGKRGVDKLIF. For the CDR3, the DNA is TGTGCTCTTGGGGAACTAATATCCCTACCCTATAACTGGGGGAAAAGGGGTGTTGATAAACTCATCTTT.

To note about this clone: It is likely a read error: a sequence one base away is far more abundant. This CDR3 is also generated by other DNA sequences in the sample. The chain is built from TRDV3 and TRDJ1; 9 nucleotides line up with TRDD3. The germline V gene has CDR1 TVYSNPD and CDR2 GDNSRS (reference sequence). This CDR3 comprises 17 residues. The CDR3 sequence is CAQRSLTGGPYTDKLIF. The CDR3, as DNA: TGTGCCCAGAGATCACTTACTGGGGGACCGTACACTGATAAACTCATCTTT.

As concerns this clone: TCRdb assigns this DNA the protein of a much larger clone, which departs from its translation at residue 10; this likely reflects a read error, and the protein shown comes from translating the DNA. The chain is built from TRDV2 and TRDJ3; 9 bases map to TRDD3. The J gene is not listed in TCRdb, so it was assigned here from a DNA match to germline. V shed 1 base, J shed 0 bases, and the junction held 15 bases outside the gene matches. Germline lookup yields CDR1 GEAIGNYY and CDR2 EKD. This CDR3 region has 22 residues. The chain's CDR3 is CACDTSQPSAGDTSWDTRQMFF. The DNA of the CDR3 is TGTGCCTGTGACACGAGCCAACCCTCGGCGGGGGATACCTCCTGGGACACCCGACAGATGTTTTTC.

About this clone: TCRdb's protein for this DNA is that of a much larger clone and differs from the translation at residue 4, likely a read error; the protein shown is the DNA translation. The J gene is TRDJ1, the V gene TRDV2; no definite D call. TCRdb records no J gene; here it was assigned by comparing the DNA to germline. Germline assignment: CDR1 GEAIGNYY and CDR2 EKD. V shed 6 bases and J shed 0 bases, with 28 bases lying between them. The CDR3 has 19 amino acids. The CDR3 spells CACNQIGTGWDSDTDKLIF. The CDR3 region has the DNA TGTGCCTGTAACCAGATCGGTACAGGGTGGGACTCGGACACCGATAAACTCATCTTT.

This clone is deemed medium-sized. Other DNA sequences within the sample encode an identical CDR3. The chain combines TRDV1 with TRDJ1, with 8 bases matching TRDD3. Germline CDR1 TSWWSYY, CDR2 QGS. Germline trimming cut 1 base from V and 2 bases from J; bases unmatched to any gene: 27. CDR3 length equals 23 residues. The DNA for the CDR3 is TGTGCTCTTGGGGAACGTCCGAGGGCTACACTGGGGGGACACACCGACCCAACCGATAAACTCATCTTT. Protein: CALGERPRATLGGHTDPTDKLIF.

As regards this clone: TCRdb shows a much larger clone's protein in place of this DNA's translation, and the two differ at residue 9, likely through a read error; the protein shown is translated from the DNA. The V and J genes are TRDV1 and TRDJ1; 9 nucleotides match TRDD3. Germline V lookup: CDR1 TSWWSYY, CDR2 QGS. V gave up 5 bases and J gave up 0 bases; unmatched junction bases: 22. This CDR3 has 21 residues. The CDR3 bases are TGTGCTCTTGGGCTCCTTCCTGACGAACTGGGGGACCAACCTAACACCGATAAACTCATCTTT. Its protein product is CALGLLPDELGDQPNTDKLIF.

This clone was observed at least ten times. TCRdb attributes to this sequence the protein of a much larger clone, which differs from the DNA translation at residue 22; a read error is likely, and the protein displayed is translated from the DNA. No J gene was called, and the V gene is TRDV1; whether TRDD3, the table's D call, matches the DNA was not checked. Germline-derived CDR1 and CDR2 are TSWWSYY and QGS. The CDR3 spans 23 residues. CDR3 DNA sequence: TGTGCTCTTGGGGAACTAATATCCCTACCTTATAACTGGGGGAAAAGGGGTGTTGATAAACTCACCTTT. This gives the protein CALGELISLPYNWGKRGVDKLTF.

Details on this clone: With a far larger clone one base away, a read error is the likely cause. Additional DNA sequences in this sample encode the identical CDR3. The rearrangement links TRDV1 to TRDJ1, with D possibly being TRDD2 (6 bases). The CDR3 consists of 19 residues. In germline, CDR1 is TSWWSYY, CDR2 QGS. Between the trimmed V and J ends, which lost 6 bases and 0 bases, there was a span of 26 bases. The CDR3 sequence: CALGSSFPGHPAHTDKLIF. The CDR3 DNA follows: TGTGCTCTTGGATCTTCCTTCCCCGGCCATCCCGCCCACACCGATAAACTCATCTTT.

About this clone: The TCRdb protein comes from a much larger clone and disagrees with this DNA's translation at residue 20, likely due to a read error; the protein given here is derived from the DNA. The CDR3 is CALGPPWGRWGGAGETDKLTF. CDR3 DNA sequence: TGTGCTCTTGGGCCACCCTGGGGACGATGGGGGGGCGCGGGGGAAACCGATAAACTCACCTTT. The J gene is uncalled and the V gene is TRDV1; the D call in the table, TRDD3, was not verified against the DNA. CDR1 and CDR2 (germline): TSWWSYY, QGS. The CDR3 is 21 amino acids.

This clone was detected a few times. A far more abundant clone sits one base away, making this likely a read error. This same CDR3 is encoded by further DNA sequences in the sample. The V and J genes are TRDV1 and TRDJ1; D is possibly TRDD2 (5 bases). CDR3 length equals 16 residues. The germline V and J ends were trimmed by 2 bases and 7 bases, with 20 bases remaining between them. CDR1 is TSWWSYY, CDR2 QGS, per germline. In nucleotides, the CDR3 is TGTGCTCTTGGGGAAATCAACACCCTACTACCAGTTAAACTCATCTTT. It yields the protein CALGEINTLLPVKLIF.

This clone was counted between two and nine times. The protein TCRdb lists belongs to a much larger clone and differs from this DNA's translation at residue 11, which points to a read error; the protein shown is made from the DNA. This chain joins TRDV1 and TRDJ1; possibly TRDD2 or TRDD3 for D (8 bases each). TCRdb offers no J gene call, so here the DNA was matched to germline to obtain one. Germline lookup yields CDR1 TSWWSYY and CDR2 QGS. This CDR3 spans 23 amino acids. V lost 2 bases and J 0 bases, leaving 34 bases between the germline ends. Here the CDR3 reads CALGESYFLHSRWGIGYTDKLIF. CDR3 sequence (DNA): TGTGCTCTTGGGGAATCTTACTTCCTACACTCCAGGTGGGGGATCGGGTACACCGATAAACTCATCTTT.

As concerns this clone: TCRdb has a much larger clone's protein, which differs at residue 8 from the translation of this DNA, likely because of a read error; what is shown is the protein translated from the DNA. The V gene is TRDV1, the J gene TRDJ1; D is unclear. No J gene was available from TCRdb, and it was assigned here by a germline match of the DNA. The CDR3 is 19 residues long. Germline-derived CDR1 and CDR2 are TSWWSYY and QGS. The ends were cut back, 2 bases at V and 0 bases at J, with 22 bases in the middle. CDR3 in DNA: TGTGCTCTTGGGGAAGGCGCTAGGGCCCGGAGAGGGTACACCGATAAACTCATCTTT. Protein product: CALGEGARARRGYTDKLIF.

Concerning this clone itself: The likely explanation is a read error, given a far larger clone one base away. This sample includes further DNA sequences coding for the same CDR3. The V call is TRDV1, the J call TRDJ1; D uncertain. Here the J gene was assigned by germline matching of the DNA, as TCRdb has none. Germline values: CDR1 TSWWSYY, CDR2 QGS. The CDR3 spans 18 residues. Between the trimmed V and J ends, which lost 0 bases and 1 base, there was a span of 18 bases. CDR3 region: CALGELPLRNSGTDKLIF. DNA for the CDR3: TGTGCTCTTGGGGAACTTCCTCTACGGAACTCGGGCACCGATAAACTCATCTTT.

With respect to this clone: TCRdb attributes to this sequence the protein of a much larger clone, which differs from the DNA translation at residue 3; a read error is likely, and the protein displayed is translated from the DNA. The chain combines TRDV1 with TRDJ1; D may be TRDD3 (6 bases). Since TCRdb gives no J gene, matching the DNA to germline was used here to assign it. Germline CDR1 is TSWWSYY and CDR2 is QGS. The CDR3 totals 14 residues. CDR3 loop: CAPGALPGGHKLIF. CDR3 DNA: TGTGCTCCTGGGGCCTTACCCGGAGGGCATAAACTCATCTTT.

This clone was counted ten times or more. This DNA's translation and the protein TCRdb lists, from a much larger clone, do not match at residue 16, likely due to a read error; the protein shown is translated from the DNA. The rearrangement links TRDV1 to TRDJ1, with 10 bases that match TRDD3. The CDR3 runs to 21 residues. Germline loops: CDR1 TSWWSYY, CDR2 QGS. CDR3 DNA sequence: TGTGCTCTTGGGGAAATTGGCCTAAATACCCTTACTGGGGGATGTGCCGACAAACTCATCTTT. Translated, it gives CALGEIGLNTLTGGCADKLIF.

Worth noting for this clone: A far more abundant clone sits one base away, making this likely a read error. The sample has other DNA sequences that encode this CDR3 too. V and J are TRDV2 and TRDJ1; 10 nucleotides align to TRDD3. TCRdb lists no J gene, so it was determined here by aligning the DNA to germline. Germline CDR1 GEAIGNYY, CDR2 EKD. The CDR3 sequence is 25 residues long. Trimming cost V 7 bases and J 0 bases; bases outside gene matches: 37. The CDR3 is CACDPIRSSSYSWGILRAYTDKLIF. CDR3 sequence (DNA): TGTGCCTGCGACCCGATCCGTTCAAGTTCCTACTCGTGGGGGATACTAAGGGCGTACACCGATAAACTCATCTTT.